This T cell receptor beta chain was profiled in a study of early T cells in non-severe SARS-CoV-2 infection. In the study overall: Sequencing of unsorted whole blood was done on bulk RNA, leaving chains unpaired.

Study-level points and caveats: Database matching using VDJdb favored anti-spike CD8 responses, with private and CD4 specificities left missing.

Germline lookup yields CDR1 MNHNS and CDR2 SASEGT. The V gene lost 8 bases and the J gene lost 4 bases, with 17 bases spanning the gap. The CDR3 length is 14 residues. TCRdb re-called the 5' RACE reads through MiXCR, storing one row per CDR3 protein. The sample records over 60,000 distinct CDR3 sequences, roughly 8.7% being singletons. This clonotype was seen ten or more times. The antigen is unknown. Material for sequencing was whole blood. The clonotype comes from an adult who was a healthcare worker with PCR-confirmed SARS-CoV-2 infection or an uninfected control (not recorded which). This sequence joins TRBV6-1 and TRBJ1-1; maybe TRBD1 (5 bases). As DNA, the CDR3 is TGTGCCAGCTTGTTTCTCGGGGGAAGCACTGAAGCTTTCTTT. Amino acids: CASLFLGGSTEAFF.